This T cell receptor (beta chain) is drawn from a study of OX40 agonist ivuxolimab in advanced cancers. In the study overall: All patients had ivuxolimab intravenously every 2 weeks at 0.01 to 10 mg/kg. Dose-escalation patients suffered from hepatocellular carcinoma, melanoma, renal cell or head and neck cancer.

Sequencing was performed with immunoSEQ multiplex PCR; in TCRdb, only in-frame clones are kept and a portion is missing. This sample has more than 80,000 clones; less than 95% occur once, and the top ten carry roughly 8.9%. Points on this clone: Its target is unknown.

General observations from the study: More expanded clones were seen, on average, in CD8+ T cells than in CD4+. Dose levels from 0.1 to 3.0 mg/kg saw CD4+ and CD8+ blood T cells expand clonally by week 6.

Per the germline V gene, CDR1 is MGHRA and CDR2 is YSYEKL. CDR3 length: 14 residues. Trimming took 3 bases from V and 1 from J; bases not matched to a gene: 2. The input for sequencing was CD4+ or CD8+ T cells sorted from blood, taken in a trial of the OX40 agonist ivuxolimab. The chain employs TRBV4-1 and TRBJ2-5; 7 bases are shared with TRBD1. This clonotype originated in an adult with an advanced solid tumor such as melanoma, head and neck, liver or kidney cancer. The CDR3 nucleotides are TGCGCCAGCAGCCAGGGGGACAGCCAAGAGACCCAGTACTTC. Protein: CASSQGDSQETQYF.